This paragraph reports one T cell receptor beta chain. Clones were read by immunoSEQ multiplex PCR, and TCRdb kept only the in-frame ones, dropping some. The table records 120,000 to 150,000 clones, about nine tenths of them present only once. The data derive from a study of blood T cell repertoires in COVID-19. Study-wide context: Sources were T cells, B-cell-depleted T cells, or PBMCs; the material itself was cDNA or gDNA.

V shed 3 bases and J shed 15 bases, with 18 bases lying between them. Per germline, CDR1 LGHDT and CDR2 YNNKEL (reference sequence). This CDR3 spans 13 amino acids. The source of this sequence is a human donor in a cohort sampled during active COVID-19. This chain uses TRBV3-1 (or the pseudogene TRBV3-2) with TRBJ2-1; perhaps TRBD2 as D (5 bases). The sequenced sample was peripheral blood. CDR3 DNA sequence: TGTGCCAGCAGCCAGGATGTCCCCGGGGTTACGTTCTTC. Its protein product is CASSQDVPGVTFF.